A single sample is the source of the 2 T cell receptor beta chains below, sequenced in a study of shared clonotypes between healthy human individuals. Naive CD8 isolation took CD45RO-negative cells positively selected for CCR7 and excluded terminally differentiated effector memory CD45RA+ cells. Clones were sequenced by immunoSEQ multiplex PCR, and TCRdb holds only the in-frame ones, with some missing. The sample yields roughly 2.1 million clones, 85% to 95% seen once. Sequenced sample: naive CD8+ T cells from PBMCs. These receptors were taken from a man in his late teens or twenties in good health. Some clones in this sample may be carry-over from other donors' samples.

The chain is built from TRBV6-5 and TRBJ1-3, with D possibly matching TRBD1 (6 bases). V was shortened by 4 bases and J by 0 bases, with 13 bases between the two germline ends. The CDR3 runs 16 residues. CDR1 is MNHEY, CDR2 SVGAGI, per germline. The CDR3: CASSSTQGHSGNTIYF. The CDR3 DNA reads TGTGCCAGCAGTTCTACACAGGGACACTCTGGAAACACCATATATTTT.

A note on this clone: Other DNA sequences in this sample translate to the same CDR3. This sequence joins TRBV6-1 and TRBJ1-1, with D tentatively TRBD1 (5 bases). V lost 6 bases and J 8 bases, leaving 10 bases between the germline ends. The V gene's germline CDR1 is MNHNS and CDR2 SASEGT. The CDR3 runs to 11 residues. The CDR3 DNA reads TGTGCCAGCAGCGAGGGGACCGAAGCTTTCTTT. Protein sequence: CASSEGTEAFF.